Listed below are T cell receptor beta chains from one sample, sequenced in a study of blood T cell repertoires in COVID-19. Only in-frame clones appear in the TCRdb table, and some are missing; sequencing was by immunoSEQ multiplex PCR. The sample includes roughly 120,000 clones, 70% to 85% of them seen just once. Sample: peripheral blood. All receptors derive from a human donor with acute or convalescent COVID-19. The donor label of this sample is uncertain. Each CDR3 is given without its conserved first and last residue. The order of the fields is V gene, CDR3 protein.

TRBV7-6 ASSLMARGRMSSGNTIY
TRBV19 ASSTRQGNQPQH
TRBV15 ATSTLPEVDGYT
TRBV24-1 ATSDFPGVEQY
TRBV27 ASSLGGYRVETQY
TRBV13 ASSQNRDRVSNEQF
TRBV5-6 ASSGLTGTSGGELF
TRBV24-1 ATSDLVRSSYNEQF
TRBV4-1 ASSQGTGVRETQY
TRBV6-1 ASSDRGLNNSPLH
TRBV6-5 ASSYFIGELF
TRBV24-1 ATSDDSLYGYT
TRBV29-1 SVALTGGYGYT
TRBV10-2 ASSESRGNTIY
TRBV24-1 ATSARQGSYGYT